A selection of T cell receptor beta chains follows, all from one sample in a study of PD-L1 blockade in urothelial cancer. The method was immunoSEQ multiplex PCR; TCRdb's version includes in-frame clones alone and lacks a portion of them. The repertoire holds 56,000 or so clones, with approximately 85% as singletons. The specimen comprised PBMCs, sampled around atezolizumab (anti-PD-L1) treatment. These receptors all stem from a man between 65 and 80 years old with urothelial cancer. The CDR3 runs from the conserved cysteine through the conserved F or W. A D gene is named only where the DNA matches it firmly. Clone size is stated in some rows and not others, as once, few, many or a class when expanded.

TRBV11-2	TRBJ1-1	TRBD1	-	TGTGCCAGCAGCTTAGGCAGACAGGGGTCTGAAGCTTTCTTT	CASSLGRQGSEAFF
TRBV18	TRBJ1-5	TRBD1	-	TGTGCCAGCTCACCGGGGGGACAGGGTCAGCCCCAGCATTTT	CASSPGGQGQPQHF
TRBV7-9	TRBJ2-7	-	few	TGTGCCAGCAGCCCGGGACTCCAATACGAGCAGTACTTC	CASSPGLQYEQYF
TRBV19	TRBJ1-2	-	few	TGTGCCAGTAGGCGGGGAGCAGGGCTTGTTAACTATGGCTACACCTTC	CASRRGAGLVNYGYTF
TRBV7-9	TRBJ1-5	TRBD1	-	TGTGCCAGCAGCTTAGCCGGGACAGATAATCAGCCCCAGCATTTT	CASSLAGTDNQPQHF
TRBV5-6	TRBJ2-3	-	few	TGTGCCAGCAGCTTGATTACAAGGAGGATGGAGATCGCGTATTTT	CASSLITRRMEIAYF
TRBV7-9	TRBJ1-2	-	-	TGTGCCAGCAGCATAGGGCCGGGGAAGGGCTACACCTTC	CASSIGPGKGYTF
TRBV4-1	TRBJ2-7	-	-	TGCGCCAGCAGCCAGGGACAAGACTACGAGCAGTACTTC	CASSQGQDYEQYF
TRBV28	TRBJ1-3	TRBD1	-	TGTGCCAGCAGTCTCGGGACAGGGGTATTAAACACCATATATTTT	CASSLGTGVLNTIYF
TRBV10-1	TRBJ2-5	-	-	TGCGCCAGCAGCGATGTGACAGATGAAGAGACCCAGTACTTC	CASSDVTDEETQYF
TRBV19	TRBJ1-1	TRBD1	-	TGTGCCAGTAGTAGGTGGGCGGGACAGGGGGGCACTGAAGCTTTCTTT	CASSRWAGQGGTEAFF
TRBV6-1	TRBJ2-1	TRBD2	-	TGTGCCAGCAGCCCCCTAGCGGGAGGTTCCAATGAGCAGTTCTTC	CASSPLAGGSNEQFF
TRBV28	TRBJ1-1	-	-	TGTGCCAGCAGTTTAGAGGTCCTCGCAGTGAACACTGAAGCTTTCTTT	CASSLEVLAVNTEAFF
TRBV5-5	TRBJ2-7	TRBD2	-	TGTGCCAGCAGCTTGGGACTAGCGGGGACCATCTACGAGCAGTACTTC	CASSLGLAGTIYEQYF
TRBV7-9	TRBJ2-7	TRBD2	-	TGTGCCAGCAGCTTATCTAGCGGGATGAGCTCCTACGAGCAGTACTTC	CASSLSSGMSSYEQYF
TRBV28	TRBJ2-7	TRBD1	-	TGTGCCAGCAGTTTTTACCCGACAGGGTTTAATTTC	CASSFYPTGFNF
TRBV9	TRBJ2-2	-	-	TGTGCCAGCACAAGGGGGACCGGGGAGCTGTTTTTT	CASTRGTGELFF
TRBV6-4	TRBJ2-7	TRBD1	-	TGTGCCAGCAGTGTGAACAGGGGTGGGGAGCAGTACTTC	CASSVNRGGEQYF
TRBV2	TRBJ1-4	TRBD1	few	TGTGCCAGCCAGGGGGAAACAACTAATGAAAAACTGTTTTTT	CASQGETTNEKLFF
TRBV4-2	TRBJ1-6	-	-	TGTGCCAGCAGCCAAGAAACTTTATATTCACCCCTCCACTTT	CASSQETLYSPLHF
TRBV5-4	TRBJ1-2	-	-	TGTGCCAGCAGCCTGCCGGGCGGGGGAAATCATGGCTACACCTTC	CASSLPGGGNHGYTF
TRBV6-5	TRBJ2-7	TRBD1	-	TGTGCCAGCAGTTTCGGACAGGGTGAATACGAGCAGTACTTC	CASSFGQGEYEQYF
TRBV7-3	TRBJ2-2	-	-	TGTGCCAGCAGCTTAATCGCGGGCCAGCCCACCGGGGAGCTGTTTTTT	CASSLIAGQPTGELFF
TRBV27	TRBJ2-7	TRBD2	-	TGTGCCAGCAGTTTAAAGGTAGTAGCGGGAGCGTACGAGCAGTACTTC	CASSLKVVAGAYEQYF
TRBV27	TRBJ1-6	-	-	TGTGCCAGCAGCCCCGGGACTGCAAATTCACCCCTCCACTTT	CASSPGTANSPLHF
TRBV5-5	TRBJ2-4	-	few	TGTGCCAGCAGCTCGGGACTGGGCATTCAGTACTTC	CASSSGLGIQYF